This passage covers 26 T cell receptor beta chains from one sample sequenced in a study of control samples from healthy donors and cancer patients. Sequencing used immunoSEQ multiplex PCR; TCRdb keeps in-frame clones, though not all of them. Of approximately 54,000 clones in the sample, roughly 90% were seen once. The sample comprised PBMCs. Receptors were obtained from a man aged 45-65 years with head and neck cancer.

V gene TRBV5-1 combines with J gene TRBJ1-2, with 8 bases matching TRBD1. CDR3 length: 14 amino acids. Germline values: CDR1 SGHRS, CDR2 YFSETQ. V was clipped by 4 bases and J by 7 bases; unmatched bases: 9. The CDR3 DNA follows: TGCGCCAGCAGCCCGGGACAGGAGGCGTTTGGCTACACCTTC. As protein: CASSPGQEAFGYTF. The full variable domain, in which reference TRBV5-1 and TRBJ1-2 provide the parts outside the CDR3, is KAGVTQTPRYLIKTRGQQVTLSCSPISGHRSVSWYQQTPGQGLQFLFEYFSETQRNKGNFPGRFSGRQFSNSRSEMNVSTLELGDSALYLCASSPGQEAFGYTFGSGTRLTVV.

V usage is TRBV6-2 or TRBV6-3 and J usage is TRBJ1-2; possible D gene TRBD1, 6 bases. The CDR3 has 12 residues. Trimming shortened V by 5 bases and J by 3 bases, and 7 bases separated the two germline ends. The germline V gene has CDR1 MNHEY and CDR2 SVGEGT. The CDR3 region has the DNA TGTGCCAGCAGTCCAGGGGACTATGGCTACACCTTC. Its protein product is CASSPGDYGYTF.

V gene TRBV19 combines with J gene TRBJ2-1; 9 positions agree with TRBD2. With V trimmed by 3 bases and J by 7 bases, 10 bases remained unmatched. The CDR3 is 16 residues long. Germline CDR1 LNHDA, CDR2 SQIVND (reference sequence). The CDR3 coding sequence is TGTGCCAGTAGTATCGGCGGGAGGGCTAGAGGGAATGAGCAGTTCTTC. It yields the protein CASSIGGRARGNEQFF.

The rearrangement uses TRBV5-1 and TRBJ2-5; 8 positions match TRBD1. Germline values: CDR1 SGHRS, CDR2 YFSETQ. The CDR3 is 15 residues long. V trimming: 3 bases; J trimming: 4 bases; junction bases outside the gene matches: 8. In DNA form, the CDR3 reads TGCGCCAGCAGCTCCCGGACAGGGAGAGGAGAGACCCAGTACTTC. Translated, it gives CASSSRTGRGETQYF. The whole variable domain, filled in from reference TRBV5-1 and TRBJ2-5, reads KAGVTQTPRYLIKTRGQQVTLSCSPISGHRSVSWYQQTPGQGLQFLFEYFSETQRNKGNFPGRFSGRQFSNSRSEMNVSTLELGDSALYLCASSSRTGRGETQYFGPGTRLLVL.

This chain links TRBV5-6 with TRBJ2-5; D might be TRBD1 or TRBD2, each matching 6 bases. V shed 4 bases and J shed 9 bases, with 19 bases lying between them. Germline V gene data show CDR1 as SGHDT and CDR2 as YYEEEE. The CDR3 has 14 residues. The CDR3 region is CASSPGEERGAQYF. CDR3 sequence (DNA): TGTGCCAGCAGCCCCGGCGAGGAGAGGGGGGCCCAGTACTTC.

This chain uses TRBV28 with TRBJ2-7, with a possible D match to TRBD2 (5 bases). V lost 3 bases, J lost 2 bases, and 17 bases lay in between. Per germline, CDR1 MDHEN and CDR2 SYDVKM. This CDR3 has 16 residues. In DNA, the CDR3 is TGTGCCAGCAGTTTGGAGGCCCTCGGGGTACCCTACGAGCAGTACTTC. Translating gives CASSLEALGVPYEQYF.

This chain joins TRBV9 and TRBJ1-1, with 8 bases identical to TRBD1. Germline loops: CDR1 SGDLS, CDR2 YYNGEE. V shed 4 bases, J shed 4 bases, and the junction held 9 bases outside the gene matches. The CDR3 sequence is 15 residues long. CDR3 sequence reads: CASSTGQGAGTEAFF. Written as DNA, the CDR3 is TGTGCCAGCAGCACCGGACAGGGTGCGGGCACTGAAGCTTTCTTT.

The chain is built from TRBV7-3 and TRBJ2-1; 8 bases agree with TRBD2. The V segment lost 4 bases and the J segment 5 bases; nucleotides outside the gene matches: 13. Per germline, CDR1 SGHTA and CDR2 FQGTGA. CDR3 length: 17 residues. CDR3 sequence (DNA): TGTGCCAGCAGCTCCCCCGCGGGCGGGAGGCTCAACAATGAGCAGTTCTTC. It is translated as CASSSPAGGRLNNEQFF. Looking up the rest from reference TRBV7-3 and TRBJ2-1 gives the full variable domain: GAGVSQTPSNKVTEKGKYVELRCDPISGHTALYWYRQSLGQGPEFLIYFQGTGAADDSGLPNDRFFAVRPEGSVSTLKIQRTERGDSAVYLCASSSPAGGRLNNEQFFGPGTRLTVL.

V gene TRBV28 combines with J gene TRBJ2-6; possibly TRBD2 for D (5 bases). The CDR3 runs to 18 residues. Looked up from germline, CDR1 is MDHEN and CDR2 is SYDVKM. V lost 0 bases and J 0 bases, leaving 12 bases between the germline ends. The CDR3 bases are TGTGCCAGCAGTTTATGGAGGCGGGCGAGCTCTGGGGCCAACGTCCTGACTTTC. Its protein is CASSLWRRASSGANVLTF.

The chain recombines TRBV5-1 with TRBJ1-6; D gene uncertain. The CDR3 consists of 14 residues. V dropped 0 bases and J dropped 7 bases, with 8 bases sitting between them. Germline values: CDR1 SGHRS, CDR2 YFSETQ. The CDR3 sequence is CASSLGERNSPLHF. In DNA, the CDR3 is TGCGCCAGCAGCTTGGGGGAGCGGAATTCACCCCTCCACTTT.

Details on this clone: One end of the junction varies from germline; a read error may be responsible. The sample holds other DNA sequences that translate to the same CDR3. CDR3 protein: CASSARTGYGYTF. In DNA, the CDR3 is TGTGCCAGCAGCGCCAGGACAGGCTATGGCTACACTTTC. The chain links TRBV5-5 to TRBJ1-2, with TRBD1 matching 7 bases. Per the germline V gene, CDR1 is SGHKS and CDR2 is YYEKEE (reference sequence). The CDR3 has 13 amino acids. The complete variable domain, with remaining parts taken from reference TRBV5-5 and TRBJ1-2, reads DAGVTQSPTHLIKTRGQQVTLRCSPISGHKSVSWYQQVLGQGPQFIFQYYEKEERGRGNFPDRFSARQFPNYSSELNVNALLLGDSALYLCASSARTGYGYTFGSGTRLTVV.

The chain recombines TRBV18 with TRBJ1-3; 8 positions agree with TRBD1. Germline-derived CDR1 and CDR2 are KGHSH and LQKENI. The junction had 7 bases not matched to a gene; V was cut back by 5 bases and J by 1 base. The CDR3 is made up of 16 amino acids. The CDR3 loop is CASSSRDRSSGNTIYF. The CDR3 DNA follows: TGTGCCAGCTCAAGTCGGGACAGGAGTTCTGGAAACACCATATATTTT. The complete variable domain, with remaining parts taken from reference TRBV18 and TRBJ1-3, reads NAGVMQNPRHLVRRRGQEARLRCSPMKGHSHVYWYRQLPEEGLKFMVYLQKENIIDESGMPKERFSAEFPKEGPSILRIQQVVRGDSAAYFCASSSRDRSSGNTIYFGEGSWLTVV.

This chain links TRBV19 with TRBJ2-2, with D unresolved. This CDR3 region has 13 residues. With 3 bases removed from V and 5 bases from J, the gap between germline ends came to 7 bases. Germline V gene sequence: CDR1 LNHDA, CDR2 SQIVND (reference sequence). CDR3 DNA: TGTGCCAGTAGTATCGGCGTAACCGGGGAGCTGTTTTTT. Its translation is CASSIGVTGELFF.

The count of this clone is one. The J gene is TRBJ1-2, the V gene TRBV5-1; 8 bases fit TRBD1. CDR3 length: 15 residues. After removal of 4 bases from V and 4 bases from J, the junction contained 9 bases not matched to a gene. Germline values: CDR1 SGHRS, CDR2 YFSETQ. The CDR3 is CASSPGQGAFYGYTF. CDR3 nucleotide sequence: TGCGCCAGCAGCCCTGGGCAGGGGGCATTCTATGGCTACACCTTC.

The chain has TRBV12-5 and TRBJ2-3; TRBD2 is a possible D gene (6 bases). This CDR3 is built from 14 residues. The ends were cut back, 7 bases at V and 5 bases at J, with 16 bases in the middle. Germline V lookup: CDR1 LGHNT, CDR2 FRNRAP. This chain's CDR3 is CASALRLVGDTQYF. The CDR3 DNA follows: TGTGCTAGTGCCCTCAGACTAGTAGGAGATACGCAGTATTTT. Combining the CDR3 with reference TRBV12-5 and TRBJ2-3 gives the whole variable domain DARVTQTPRHKVTEMGQEVTMRCQPILGHNTVFWYRQTMMQGLELLAYFRNRAPLDDSGMPKDRFSAEMPDATLATLKIQPSEPRDSAVYFCASALRLVGDTQYFGPGTRLTVL.

J is TRBJ2-7 and V is TRBV5-6; 10 bases align to TRBD1. V lost 2 bases to trimming and J lost 4 bases; unmatched junction nucleotides: 6. CDR1 and CDR2 from the germline V gene are SGHDT and YYEEEE. The CDR3 runs 15 residues. CDR3 nucleotides: TGTGCCAGCAGCTTAGGGGGGACAGGGGATTACGAGCAGTACTTC. It specifies CASSLGGTGDYEQYF. Filled out from reference TRBV5-6 and TRBJ2-7, the complete variable domain reads DAGVTQSPTHLIKTRGQQVTLRCSPKSGHDTVSWYQQALGQGPQFIFQYYEEEERQRGNFPDRFSGHQFPNYSSELNVNALLLGDSALYLCASSLGGTGDYEQYFGPGTRLTVT.

The chain employs TRBV27 and TRBJ1-4; 7 bases line up with TRBD1. This CDR3 is 15 amino acids long. CDR1 MNHEY and CDR2 SMNVEV come from the germline V gene (reference sequence). The V segment lost 4 bases and the J segment 8 bases; nucleotides outside the gene matches: 10. The CDR3 nucleotides read TGTGCCAGCAGTTCTTATGTCCAGGGGGAGGAAAAACTGTTTTTT. Its protein product is CASSSYVQGEEKLFF.

This clone was seen once. The CDR3 DNA reads as TGTGCCAGCAGCCCCGCTAGCGGGGGGTCTACGCAGTATTTT. It codes for CASSPASGGSTQYF. This rearrangement joins TRBV7-3 to TRBJ2-3; 11 positions agree with TRBD2. With 5 bases clipped from V and 8 bases from J, the junction kept 6 bases outside the gene matches. Per the germline V gene, CDR1 is SGHTA and CDR2 is FQGTGA. CDR3 length: 14 amino acids.

The V gene is TRBV5-6, the J gene TRBJ2-5; no definite D call. V dropped 0 bases and J dropped 5 bases, with 5 bases sitting between them. The CDR3 runs 12 residues. Germline CDR1 SGHDT, CDR2 YYEEEE. The CDR3 DNA reads TGTGCCAGCAGCTTGGGATTGGAGACCCAGTACTTC. Translation: CASSLGLETQYF.

The chain is built from TRBV15 and TRBJ2-1; 14 bases line up with TRBD2. V shed 1 base and J 7 bases; nucleotides not matched to a gene: 6. Germline CDR1 is LNHNV and CDR2 is YYDKDF (reference sequence). The CDR3 length is 17 residues. DNA for the CDR3: TGTGCCACCAGCAGAGGACTAGCGGGAGGGCCGCGGAATGAGCAGTTCTTC. Protein product: CATSRGLAGGPRNEQFF.

CDR3 sequence: CASSQGSGNRARYYGYTF. CDR3 bases: TGTGCCAGCAGCCAGGGTAGCGGTAACAGGGCCCGTTACTATGGCTACACCTTC. The chain is built from TRBV4-2 and TRBJ1-2; weak D call: TRBD1 (6 bases). This CDR3 spans 18 amino acids. V lost 3 bases to trimming and J lost 3 bases, with 23 bases between them. Germline CDR1 LGHNA, CDR2 YNFKEQ.

The chain employs TRBV4-1 and TRBJ2-3; no clear D gene. V was trimmed by 6 bases and J by 0 bases, leaving 10 bases between them. Per germline, CDR1 MGHRA and CDR2 YSYEKL. The CDR3 length is 14 residues. In DNA form, the CDR3 reads TGCGCCAGCAGTCCGGAGTCTAGCACAGATACGCAGTATTTT. As protein: CASSPESSTDTQYF.

The chain combines TRBV2 with TRBJ1-6, with TRBD1 as a possible D gene (5 bases). The CDR3 sequence is 14 residues long. The germline V and J ends were trimmed by 3 bases and 4 bases, with 7 bases remaining between them. Germline V gene lookup returns CDR1 SNHLY and CDR2 FYNNEI. In nucleotides, the CDR3 is TGTGCCAGCAGTGAGAGGGGATATAATTCACCCCTCCACTTT. It specifies CASSERGYNSPLHF.

The gene calls are TRBV5-4 and TRBJ2-5; D remains unclear. This CDR3 contains 14 residues. CDR1 and CDR2 from the germline V gene are SGHNT and YYREEE (reference sequence). V lost 6 bases and J 2 bases, leaving 14 bases between the germline ends. CDR3 sequence (DNA): TGTGCCAGCACCTACTCTGCCCTGCAAGAGACCCAGTACTTC. Its translation is CASTYSALQETQYF. The full variable domain, rest sourced from reference TRBV5-4 and TRBJ2-5, is ETGVTQSPTHLIKTRGQQVTLRCSSQSGHNTVSWYQQALGQGPQFIFQYYREEENGRGNFPPRFSGLQFPNYSSELNVNALELDDSALYLCASTYSALQETQYFGPGTRLLVL.

V usage is TRBV29-1 and J usage is TRBJ1-1, with 7 bases matching TRBD1. The germline gives CDR1 SQVTM, CDR2 ANQGSEA. V lost 5 bases and J lost 5; bases outside the gene matches: 8. The CDR3 length is 13 residues. CDR3 DNA: TGCAGCGTTATTTCCAGGGGGGGGACTGAAGCTTTCTTT. Amino acid sequence: CSVISRGGTEAFF. Filled out from reference TRBV29-1 and TRBJ1-1, the complete variable domain reads SAVISQKPSRDICQRGTSLTIQCQVDSQVTMMFWYRQQPGQSLTLIATANQGSEATYESGFVIDKFPISRPNLTFSTLTVSNMSPEDSSIYLCSVISRGGTEAFFGQGTRLTVV.

The V and J genes are TRBV2 and TRBJ1-2; 10 bases map to TRBD1. The CDR3 covers 16 residues. V shed 0 bases, J shed 2 bases, and the junction held 3 bases outside the gene matches. Germline V gene data show CDR1 as SNHLY and CDR2 as FYNNEI. CDR3 DNA: TGTGCCAGCAGTGAAGCCCGACAGGGGGCGAACTATGGCTACACCTTC. Protein product: CASSEARQGANYGYTF. Together with reference TRBV2 and TRBJ1-2, the CDR3 gives the full variable domain: EPEVTQTPSHQVTQMGQEVILRCVPISNHLYFYWYRQILGQKVEFLVSFYNNEISEKSEIFDDQFSVERPDGSNFTLKIRSTKLEDSAMYFCASSEARQGANYGYTFGSGTRLTVV.